Given below is one T cell receptor (beta chain) in context. The CDR3 spans 17 residues. The table came from immunoSEQ multiplex PCR; TCRdb's copy has only in-frame clones and leaves some out. The sample includes 45,000 to 70,000 clones, around 92% of them seen just once. The source of the sample is a study of T cell changes during pregnancy in multiple sclerosis. The TCR comes from a female donor in good health, enrolled as a control in a pregnancy study. The input for sequencing was CD4+ T cells from peripheral blood mononuclear cells, taken after pregnancy. This chain connects TRBV21-1 to TRBJ1-2; TRBD1 reflects the table's D call only, with no check against the DNA. TRBV21-1 is a pseudogene. CDR3 residues: CASSKARIRGSNYGYTF. As DNA, the CDR3 is TGTGCCAGCAGCAAAGCGAGAATCAGGGGGAGTAACTATGGCTACACCTTC.